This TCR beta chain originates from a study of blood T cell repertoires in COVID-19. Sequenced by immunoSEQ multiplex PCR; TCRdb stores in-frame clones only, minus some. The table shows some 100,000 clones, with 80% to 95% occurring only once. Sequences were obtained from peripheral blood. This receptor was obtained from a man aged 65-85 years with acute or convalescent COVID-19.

This chain's CDR3 is CASSLRRSGFHEQYF. The CDR3 DNA reads TGTGCCAGCAGCTTGCGCCGGTCAGGATTCCACGAGCAGTACTTC. The rearrangement uses TRBV5-6 and TRBJ2-7; D unresolved. Trimming took off 1 base at V and 5 bases at J, with 16 bases between the two ends. Germline-derived CDR1 and CDR2 are SGHDT and YYEEEE. CDR3 length equals 15 residues. The full variable domain, with the rest looked up from reference TRBV5-6 and TRBJ2-7, is DAGVTQSPTHLIKTRGQQVTLRCSPKSGHDTVSWYQQALGQGPQFIFQYYEEEERQRGNFPDRFSGHQFPNYSSELNVNALLLGDSALYLCASSLRRSGFHEQYFGPGTRLTVT.